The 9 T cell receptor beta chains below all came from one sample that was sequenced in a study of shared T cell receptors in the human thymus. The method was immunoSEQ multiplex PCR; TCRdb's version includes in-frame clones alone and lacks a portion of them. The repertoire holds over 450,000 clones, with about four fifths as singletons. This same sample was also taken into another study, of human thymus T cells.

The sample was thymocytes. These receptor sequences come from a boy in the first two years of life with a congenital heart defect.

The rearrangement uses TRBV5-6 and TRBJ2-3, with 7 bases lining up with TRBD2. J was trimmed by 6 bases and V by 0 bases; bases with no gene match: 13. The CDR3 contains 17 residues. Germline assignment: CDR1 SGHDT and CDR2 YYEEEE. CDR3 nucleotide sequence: TGTGCCAGCAGCTTGGATCCTCATCCGACTAGCAGGGATACGCAGTATTTT. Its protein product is CASSLDPHPTSRDTQYF.

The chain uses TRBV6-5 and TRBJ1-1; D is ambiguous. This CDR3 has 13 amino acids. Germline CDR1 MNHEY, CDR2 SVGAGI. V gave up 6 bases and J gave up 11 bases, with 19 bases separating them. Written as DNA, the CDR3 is TGTGCCAGCAGCTCCTTTTTAACCGGAGAGGCTTTCTTT. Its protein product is CASSSFLTGEAFF.

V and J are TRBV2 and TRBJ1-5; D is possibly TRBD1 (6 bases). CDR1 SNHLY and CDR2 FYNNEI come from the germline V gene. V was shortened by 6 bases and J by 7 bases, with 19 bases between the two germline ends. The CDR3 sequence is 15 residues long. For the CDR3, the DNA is TGTGCCAGCAGCGACCTACGACAGGAGGACCAGCCCCAGCATTTT. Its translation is CASSDLRQEDQPQHF.

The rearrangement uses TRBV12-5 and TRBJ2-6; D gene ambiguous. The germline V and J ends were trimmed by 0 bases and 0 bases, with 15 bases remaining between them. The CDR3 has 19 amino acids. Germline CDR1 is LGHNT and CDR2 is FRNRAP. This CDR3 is CASGLVMSGPTSGANVLTF. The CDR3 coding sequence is TGTGCTAGTGGTTTGGTAATGTCAGGTCCTACCTCTGGGGCCAACGTCCTGACTTTC.

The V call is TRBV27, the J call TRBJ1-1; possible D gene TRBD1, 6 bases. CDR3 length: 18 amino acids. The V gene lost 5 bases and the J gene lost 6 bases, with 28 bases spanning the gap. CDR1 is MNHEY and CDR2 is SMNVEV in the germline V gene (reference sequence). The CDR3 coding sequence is TGTGCCAGCAGTCTAAGGGCAACAGGGCACGAGAGGACGCCTGAAGCTTTCTTT. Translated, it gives CASSLRATGHERTPEAFF.

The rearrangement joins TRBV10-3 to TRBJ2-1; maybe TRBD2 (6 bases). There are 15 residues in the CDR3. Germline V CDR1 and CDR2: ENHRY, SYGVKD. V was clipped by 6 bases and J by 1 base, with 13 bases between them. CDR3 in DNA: TGTGCCATCAGGGGACTCGAATCATCCTACAATGAGCAGTTCTTC. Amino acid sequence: CAIRGLESSYNEQFF.

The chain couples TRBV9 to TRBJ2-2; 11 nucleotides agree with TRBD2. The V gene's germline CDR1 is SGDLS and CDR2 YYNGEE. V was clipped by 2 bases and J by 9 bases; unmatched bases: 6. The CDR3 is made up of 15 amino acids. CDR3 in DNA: TGTGCCAGCAGCGTTAGCGGGAGGGACAGCAGGGAGCTGTTTTTT. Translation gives CASSVSGRDSRELFF.

The CDR3 DNA reads as TGTGCTAGTGGTTTGGTCAGGGGGGACAGGGCCCGCTCTGGGGCCAACGTCCTGACTTTC. Protein: CASGLVRGDRARSGANVLTF. The chain combines TRBV12-5 with TRBJ2-6, with TRBD1 identical over 9 bases. Germline-derived CDR1 and CDR2 are LGHNT and FRNRAP. V lost 0 bases to trimming and J lost 0 bases; unmatched junction nucleotides: 9. The CDR3 covers 20 residues.

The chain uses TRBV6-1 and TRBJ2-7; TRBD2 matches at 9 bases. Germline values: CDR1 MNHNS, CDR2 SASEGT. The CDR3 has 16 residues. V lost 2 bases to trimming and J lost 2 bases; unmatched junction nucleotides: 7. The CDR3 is CASSEYGGREPYEQYF. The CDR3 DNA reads TGTGCCAGCAGTGAATATGGCGGGAGGGAGCCCTACGAGCAGTACTTC.